This T cell receptor (beta chain) was identified in a study of blood T cells in healthy people across ages. This CDR3 is built from 15 residues. Germline CDR1 reads SEHNR; CDR2 reads FQNEAQ (reference sequence). Trimming at V came to 1 base and at J to 7 bases, leaving 4 bases not matched to a gene. Each donor gave 9.5 to 10 milliliters of peripheral blood. Extractions gave at least 5.5 micrograms of total RNA per sample. Study results and caveats: Age showed a roughly linear inverse relationship with TCR beta diversity per million T cells.

Together with a sample-barcoded 5' primer, a J-beta primer mix was included in a second PCR lasting roughly 6 to 12 cycles. Tags on each cDNA molecule came from a template-switch adaptor with 12 random nucleotides. TCRdb reprocessed the 5' RACE reads via MiXCR and lists one record per CDR3 protein. The sample shows under 1,100,000 distinct CDR3 sequences, roughly a quarter of them seen only once. As to this clonotype: The antigen is not known.

These records were also assigned to another study, of T cells of mothers and their children.

Sequencing was carried out using blood. The genes are TRBV7-9 and TRBJ2-1, with 10 bases aligning to TRBD2. The sequence came from a girl aged 2 to 10 in good health. CDR3 coding DNA: TGTGCCAGCAGCTTAGAAGGGACTAGCGAAAATGAGCAGTTCTTC. Its protein product is CASSLEGTSENEQFF.